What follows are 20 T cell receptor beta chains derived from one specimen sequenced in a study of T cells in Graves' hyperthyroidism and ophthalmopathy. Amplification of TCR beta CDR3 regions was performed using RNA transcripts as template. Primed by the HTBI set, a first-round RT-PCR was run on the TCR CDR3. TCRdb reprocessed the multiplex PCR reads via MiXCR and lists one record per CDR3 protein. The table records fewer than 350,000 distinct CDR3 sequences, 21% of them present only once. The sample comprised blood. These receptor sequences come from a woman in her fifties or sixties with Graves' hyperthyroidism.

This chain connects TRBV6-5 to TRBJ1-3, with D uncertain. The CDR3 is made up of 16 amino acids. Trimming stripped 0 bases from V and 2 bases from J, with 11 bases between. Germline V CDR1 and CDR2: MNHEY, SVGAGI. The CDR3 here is CASSYSRELTGNTIYF. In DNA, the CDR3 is TGTGCCAGCAGTTACTCGAGGGAATTAACTGGAAACACCATATATTTT.

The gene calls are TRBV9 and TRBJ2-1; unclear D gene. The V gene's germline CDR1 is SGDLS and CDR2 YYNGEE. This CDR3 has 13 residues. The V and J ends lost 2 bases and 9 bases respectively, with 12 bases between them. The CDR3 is CASSVPDFGEQFF. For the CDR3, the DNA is TGTGCCAGCAGCGTTCCCGATTTTGGTGAGCAGTTCTTC. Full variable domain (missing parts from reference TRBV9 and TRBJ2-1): DSGVTQTPKHLITATGQRVTLRCSPRSGDLSVYWYQQSLDQGLQFLIQYYNGEERAKGNILERFSAQQFPDLHSELNLSSLELGDSALYFCASSVPDFGEQFFGPGTRLTVL.

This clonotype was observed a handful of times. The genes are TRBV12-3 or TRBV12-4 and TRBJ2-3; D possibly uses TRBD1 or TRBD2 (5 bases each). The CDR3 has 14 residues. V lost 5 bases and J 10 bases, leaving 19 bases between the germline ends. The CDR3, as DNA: TGTGCCAGCAGTCCCCCCGGGGCTAGTATCGCGCAGTATTTT. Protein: CASSPPGASIAQYF.

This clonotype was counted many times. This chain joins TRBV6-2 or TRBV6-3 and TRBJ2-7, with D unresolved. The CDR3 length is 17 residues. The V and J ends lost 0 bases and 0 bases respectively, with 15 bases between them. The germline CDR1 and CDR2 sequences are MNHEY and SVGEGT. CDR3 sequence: CASSYSKVGPDSYEQYF. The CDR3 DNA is TGTGCCAGCAGTTACTCGAAAGTCGGGCCCGACTCCTACGAGCAGTACTTC.

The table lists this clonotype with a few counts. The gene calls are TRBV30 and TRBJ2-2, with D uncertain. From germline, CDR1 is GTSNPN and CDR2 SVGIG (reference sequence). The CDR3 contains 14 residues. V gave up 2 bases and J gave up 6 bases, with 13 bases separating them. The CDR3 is CAWSKNRHAGELFF. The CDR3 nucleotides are TGTGCCTGGAGTAAAAACCGCCACGCCGGGGAGCTGTTTTTT.

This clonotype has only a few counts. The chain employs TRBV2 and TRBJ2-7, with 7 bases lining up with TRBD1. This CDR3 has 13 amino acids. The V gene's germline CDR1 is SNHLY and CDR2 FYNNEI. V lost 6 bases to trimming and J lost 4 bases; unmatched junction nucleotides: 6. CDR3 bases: TGTGCCAGCAGAAGGACAGGAAAGTACGAGCAGTACTTC. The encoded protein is CASRRTGKYEQYF.

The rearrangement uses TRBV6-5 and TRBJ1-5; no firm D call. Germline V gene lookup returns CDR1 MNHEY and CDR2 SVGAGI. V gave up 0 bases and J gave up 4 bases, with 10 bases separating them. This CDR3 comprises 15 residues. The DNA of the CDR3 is TGTGCCAGCAGTTACTCGGGGAAACGGAATCAGCCCCAGCATTTT. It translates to CASSYSGKRNQPQHF.

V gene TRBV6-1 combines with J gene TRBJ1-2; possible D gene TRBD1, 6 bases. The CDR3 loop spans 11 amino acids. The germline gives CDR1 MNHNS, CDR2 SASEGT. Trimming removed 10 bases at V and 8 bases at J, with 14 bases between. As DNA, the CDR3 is TGTGCCACCAGGGGTCCGGGGGGCTACACCTTC. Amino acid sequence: CATRGPGGYTF.

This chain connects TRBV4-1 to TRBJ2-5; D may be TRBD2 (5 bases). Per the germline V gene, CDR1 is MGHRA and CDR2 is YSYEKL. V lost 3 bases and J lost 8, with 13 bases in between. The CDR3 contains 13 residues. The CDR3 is CASSQQTSSTQYF. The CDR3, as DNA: TGCGCCAGCAGCCAGCAAACTAGTTCAACCCAGTACTTC.

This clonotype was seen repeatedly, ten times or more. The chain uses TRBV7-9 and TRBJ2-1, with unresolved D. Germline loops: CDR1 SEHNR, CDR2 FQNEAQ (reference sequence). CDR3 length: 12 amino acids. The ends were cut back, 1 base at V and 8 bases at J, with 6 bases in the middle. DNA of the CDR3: TGTGCCAGCAGCTTAGAGGGCTATGAGCAGTTCTTC. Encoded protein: CASSLEGYEQFF.

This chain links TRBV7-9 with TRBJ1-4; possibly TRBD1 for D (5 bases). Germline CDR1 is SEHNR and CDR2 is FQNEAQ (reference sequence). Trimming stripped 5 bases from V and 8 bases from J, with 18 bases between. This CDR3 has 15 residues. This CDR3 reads CASSGRGAPGEKLFF. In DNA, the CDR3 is TGTGCCAGCAGCGGACGGGGCGCCCCGGGGGAAAAACTGTTTTTT.

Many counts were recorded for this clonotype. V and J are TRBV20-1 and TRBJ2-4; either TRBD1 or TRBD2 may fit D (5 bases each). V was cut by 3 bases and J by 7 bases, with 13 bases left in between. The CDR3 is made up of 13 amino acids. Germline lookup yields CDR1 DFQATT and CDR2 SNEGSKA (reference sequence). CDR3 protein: CSARGDPTNIQYF. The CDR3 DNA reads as TGCAGTGCTAGGGGGGACCCTACGAACATTCAGTACTTC.

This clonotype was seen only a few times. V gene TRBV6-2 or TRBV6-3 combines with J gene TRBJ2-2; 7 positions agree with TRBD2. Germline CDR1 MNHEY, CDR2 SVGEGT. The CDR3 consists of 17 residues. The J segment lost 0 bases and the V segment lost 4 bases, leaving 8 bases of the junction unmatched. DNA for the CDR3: TGTGCCAGCAGTTCCCCCAAGGGAGGGGCGAACACCGGGGAGCTGTTTTTT. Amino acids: CASSSPKGGANTGELFF.

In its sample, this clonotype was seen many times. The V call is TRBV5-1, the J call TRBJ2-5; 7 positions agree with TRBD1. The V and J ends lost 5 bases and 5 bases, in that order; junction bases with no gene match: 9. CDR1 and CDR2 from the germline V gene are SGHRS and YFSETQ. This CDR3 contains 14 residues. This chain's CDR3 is CASRSQGNRETQYF. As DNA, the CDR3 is TGCGCCAGCAGATCACAGGGGAATCGGGAGACCCAGTACTTC.

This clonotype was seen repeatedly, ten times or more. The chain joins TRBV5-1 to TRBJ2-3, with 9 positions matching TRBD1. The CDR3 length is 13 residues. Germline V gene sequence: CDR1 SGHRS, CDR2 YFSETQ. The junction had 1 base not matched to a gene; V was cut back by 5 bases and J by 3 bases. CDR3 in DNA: TGCGCCAGCAGGGACAGGGGAACAGATACGCAGTATTTT. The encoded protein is CASRDRGTDTQYF.

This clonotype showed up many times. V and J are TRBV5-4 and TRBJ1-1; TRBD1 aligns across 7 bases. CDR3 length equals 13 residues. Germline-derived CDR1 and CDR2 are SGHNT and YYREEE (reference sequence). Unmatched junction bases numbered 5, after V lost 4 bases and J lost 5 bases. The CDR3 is CASSRQGRTEAFF. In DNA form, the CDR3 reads TGTGCCAGCAGCCGACAGGGAAGGACTGAAGCTTTCTTT.

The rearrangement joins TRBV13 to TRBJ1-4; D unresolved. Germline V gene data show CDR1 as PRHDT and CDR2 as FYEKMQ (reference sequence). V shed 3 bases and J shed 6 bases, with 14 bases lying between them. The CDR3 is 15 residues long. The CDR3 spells CASSFRAGRHEKLFF. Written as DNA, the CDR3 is TGTGCCAGCAGCTTCAGAGCGGGAAGACATGAAAAACTGTTTTTT.

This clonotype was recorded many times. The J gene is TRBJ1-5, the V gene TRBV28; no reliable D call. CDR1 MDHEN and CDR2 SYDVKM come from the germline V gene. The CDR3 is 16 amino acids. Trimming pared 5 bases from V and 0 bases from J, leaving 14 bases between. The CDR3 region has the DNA TGTGCCAGCAGTCCGTTACAGAGTAGTAGCAATCAGCCCCAGCATTTT. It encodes CASSPLQSSSNQPQHF.

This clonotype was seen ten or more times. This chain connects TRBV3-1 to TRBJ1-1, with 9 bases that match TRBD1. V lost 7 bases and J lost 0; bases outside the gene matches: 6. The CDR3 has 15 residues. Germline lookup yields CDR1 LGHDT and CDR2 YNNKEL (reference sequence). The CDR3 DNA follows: TGTGCCAGCACACAAAGGGACAGGGTGAACACTGAAGCTTTCTTT. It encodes CASTQRDRVNTEAFF.

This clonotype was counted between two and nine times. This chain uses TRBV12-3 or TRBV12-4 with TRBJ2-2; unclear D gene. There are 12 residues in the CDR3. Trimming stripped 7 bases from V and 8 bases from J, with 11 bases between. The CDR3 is CASTSMGGELFF. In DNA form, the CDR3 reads TGTGCCAGCACTTCCATGGGGGGGGAGCTGTTTTTT.